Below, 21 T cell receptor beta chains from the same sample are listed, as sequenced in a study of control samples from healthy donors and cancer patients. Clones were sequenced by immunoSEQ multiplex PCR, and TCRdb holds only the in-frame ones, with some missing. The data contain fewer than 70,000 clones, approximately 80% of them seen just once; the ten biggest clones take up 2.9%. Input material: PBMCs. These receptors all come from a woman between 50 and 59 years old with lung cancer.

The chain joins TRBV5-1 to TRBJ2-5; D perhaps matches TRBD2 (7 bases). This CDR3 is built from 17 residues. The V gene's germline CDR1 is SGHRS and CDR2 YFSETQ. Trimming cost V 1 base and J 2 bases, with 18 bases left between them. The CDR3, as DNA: TGCGCCAGCAGCTTGAGTGGACAGCGGGGTGGTCAAGAGACCCAGTACTTC. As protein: CASSLSGQRGGQETQYF.

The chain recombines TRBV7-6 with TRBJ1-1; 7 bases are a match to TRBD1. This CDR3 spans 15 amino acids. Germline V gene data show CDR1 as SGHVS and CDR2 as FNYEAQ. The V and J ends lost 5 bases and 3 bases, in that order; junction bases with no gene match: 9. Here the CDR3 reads CASSGTGEGDTEAFF. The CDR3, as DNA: TGTGCCAGCAGCGGTACAGGGGAAGGAGACACTGAAGCTTTCTTT.

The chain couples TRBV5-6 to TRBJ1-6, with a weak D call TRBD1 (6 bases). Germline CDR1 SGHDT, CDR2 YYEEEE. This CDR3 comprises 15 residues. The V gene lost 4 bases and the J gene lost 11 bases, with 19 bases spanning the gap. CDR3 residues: CASSHKNQGFPPLHF. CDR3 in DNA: TGTGCCAGCAGCCATAAAAACCAGGGGTTTCCACCCCTCCACTTT.

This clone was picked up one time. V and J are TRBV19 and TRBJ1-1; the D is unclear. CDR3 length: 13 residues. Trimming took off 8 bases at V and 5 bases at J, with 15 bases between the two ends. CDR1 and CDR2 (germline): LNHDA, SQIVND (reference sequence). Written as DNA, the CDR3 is TGTGCCAGTTCTACTTACCCAGGAACTGAAGCTTTCTTT. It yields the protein CASSTYPGTEAFF.

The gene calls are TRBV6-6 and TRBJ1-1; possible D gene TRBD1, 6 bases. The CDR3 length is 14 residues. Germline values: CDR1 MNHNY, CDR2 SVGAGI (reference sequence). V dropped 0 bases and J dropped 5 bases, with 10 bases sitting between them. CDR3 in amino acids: CASSYSTGRTEAFF. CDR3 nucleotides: TGTGCCAGCAGTTACTCTACAGGGCGGACTGAAGCTTTCTTT.

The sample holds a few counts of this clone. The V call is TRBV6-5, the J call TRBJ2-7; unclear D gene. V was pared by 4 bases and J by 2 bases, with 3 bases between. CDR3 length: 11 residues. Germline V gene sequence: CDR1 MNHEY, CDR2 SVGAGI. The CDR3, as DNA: TGTGCCAGCAGTTCGACCTACGAGCAGTACTTC. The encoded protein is CASSSTYEQYF.

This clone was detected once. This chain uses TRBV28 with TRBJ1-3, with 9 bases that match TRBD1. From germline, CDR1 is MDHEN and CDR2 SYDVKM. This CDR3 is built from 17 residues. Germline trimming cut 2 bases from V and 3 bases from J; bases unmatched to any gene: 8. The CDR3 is CASSLPGTGFGGNTIYF. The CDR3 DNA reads TGTGCCAGCAGTTTACCCGGGACAGGGTTCGGTGGAAACACCATATATTTT.

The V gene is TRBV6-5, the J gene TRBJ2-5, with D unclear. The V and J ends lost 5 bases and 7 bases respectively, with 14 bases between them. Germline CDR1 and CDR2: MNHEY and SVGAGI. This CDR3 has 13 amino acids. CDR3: CASSQYLPGTQYF. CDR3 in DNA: TGTGCCAGCAGTCAATACTTGCCAGGGACCCAGTACTTC.

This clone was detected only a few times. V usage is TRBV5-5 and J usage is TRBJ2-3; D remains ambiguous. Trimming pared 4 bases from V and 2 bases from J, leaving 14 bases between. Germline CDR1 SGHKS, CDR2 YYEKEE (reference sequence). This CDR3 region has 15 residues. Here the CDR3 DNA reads TGTGCCAGCAGCCTCGGCGTAGGTTCCACAGATACGCAGTATTTT. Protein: CASSLGVGSTDTQYF.

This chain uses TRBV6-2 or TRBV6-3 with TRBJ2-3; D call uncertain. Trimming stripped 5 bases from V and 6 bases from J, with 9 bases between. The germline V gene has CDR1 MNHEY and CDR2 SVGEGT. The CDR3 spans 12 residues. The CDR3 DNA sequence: TGTGCCAGCAGTACCTTGGGGGATACGCAGTATTTT. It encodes CASSTLGDTQYF.

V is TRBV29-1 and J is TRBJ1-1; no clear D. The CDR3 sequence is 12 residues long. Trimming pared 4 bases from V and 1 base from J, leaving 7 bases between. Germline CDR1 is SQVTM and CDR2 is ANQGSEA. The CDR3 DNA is TGCAGCGTTGGTCAGAGGAACACTGAAGCTTTCTTT. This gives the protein CSVGQRNTEAFF.

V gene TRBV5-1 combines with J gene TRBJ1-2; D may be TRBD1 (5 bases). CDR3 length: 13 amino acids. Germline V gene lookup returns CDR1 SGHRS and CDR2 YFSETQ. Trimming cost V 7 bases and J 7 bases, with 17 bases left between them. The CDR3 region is CASRSGDLGGYTF. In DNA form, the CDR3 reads TGCGCCAGCCGCTCGGGGGACTTGGGTGGCTACACCTTC.

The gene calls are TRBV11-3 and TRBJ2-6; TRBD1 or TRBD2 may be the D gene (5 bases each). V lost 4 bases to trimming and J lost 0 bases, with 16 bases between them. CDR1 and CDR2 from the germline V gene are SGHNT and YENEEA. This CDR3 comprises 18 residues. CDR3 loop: CASSSFQGPISGANVLTF. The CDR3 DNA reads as TGTGCCAGCAGCTCATTCCAGGGACCTATCTCTGGGGCCAACGTCCTGACTTTC.

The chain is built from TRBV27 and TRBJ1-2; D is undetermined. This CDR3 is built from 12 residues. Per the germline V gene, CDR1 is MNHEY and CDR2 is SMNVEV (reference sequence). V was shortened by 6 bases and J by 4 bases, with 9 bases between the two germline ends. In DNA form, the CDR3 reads TGTGCCAGCAGAGGACTGAGCTATGGCTACACCTTC. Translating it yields CASRGLSYGYTF.

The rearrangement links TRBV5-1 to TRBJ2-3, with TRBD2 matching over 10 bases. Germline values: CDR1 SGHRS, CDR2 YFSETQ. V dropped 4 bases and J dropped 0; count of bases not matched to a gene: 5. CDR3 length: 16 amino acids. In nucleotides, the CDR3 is TGCGCCAGCAGCGGTTGGACTAGCGGCAGCACAGATACGCAGTATTTT. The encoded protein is CASSGWTSGSTDTQYF.

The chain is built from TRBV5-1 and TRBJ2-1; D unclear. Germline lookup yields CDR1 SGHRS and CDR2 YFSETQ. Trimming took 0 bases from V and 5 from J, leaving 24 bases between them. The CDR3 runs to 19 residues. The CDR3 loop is CASSLGPYAAYMANNEQFF. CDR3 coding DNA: TGCGCCAGCAGCTTGGGCCCCTACGCGGCCTACATGGCGAACAATGAGCAGTTCTTC.

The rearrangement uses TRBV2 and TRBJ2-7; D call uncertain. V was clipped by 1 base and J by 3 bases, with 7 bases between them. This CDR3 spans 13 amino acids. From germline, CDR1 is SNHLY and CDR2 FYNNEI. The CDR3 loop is CASSEGLIYEQYF. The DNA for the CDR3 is TGTGCCAGCAGTGAAGGTCTCATCTACGAGCAGTACTTC.

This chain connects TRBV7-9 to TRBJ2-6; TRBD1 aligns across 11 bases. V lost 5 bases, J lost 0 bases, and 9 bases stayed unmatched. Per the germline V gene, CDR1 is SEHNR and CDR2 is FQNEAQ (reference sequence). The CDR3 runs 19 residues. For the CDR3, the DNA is TGTGCCAGCAGCGCAACCGGGACAGGGGGGAGCTCTGGGGCCAACGTCCTGACTTTC. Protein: CASSATGTGGSSGANVLTF. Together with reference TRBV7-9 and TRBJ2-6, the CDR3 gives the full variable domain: DTGVSQNPRHKITKRGQNVTFRCDPISEHNRLYWYRQTLGQGPEFLTYFQNEAQLEKSRLLSDRFSAERPKGSFSTLEIQRTEQGDSAMYLCASSATGTGGSSGANVLTFGAGSRLTVL.

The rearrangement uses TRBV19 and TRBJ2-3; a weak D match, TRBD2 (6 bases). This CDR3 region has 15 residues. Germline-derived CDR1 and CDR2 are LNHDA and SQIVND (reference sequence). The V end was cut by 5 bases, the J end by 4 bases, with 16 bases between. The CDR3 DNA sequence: TGTGCCAGTAGTCAGGGACTGAGGAGTCCAGATACGCAGTATTTT. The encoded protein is CASSQGLRSPDTQYF.

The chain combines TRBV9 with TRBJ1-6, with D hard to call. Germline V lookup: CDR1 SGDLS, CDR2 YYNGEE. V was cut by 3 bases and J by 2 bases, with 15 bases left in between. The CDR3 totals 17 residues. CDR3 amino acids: CASSAERDSTYNSPLHF. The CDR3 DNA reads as TGTGCCAGCAGCGCGGAACGGGATTCCACCTATAATTCACCCCTCCACTTT.

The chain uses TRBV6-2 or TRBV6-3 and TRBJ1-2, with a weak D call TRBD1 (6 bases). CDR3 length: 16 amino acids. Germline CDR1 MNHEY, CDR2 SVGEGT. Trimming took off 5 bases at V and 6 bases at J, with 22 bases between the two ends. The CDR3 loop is CASSSGGPDSEDGYTF. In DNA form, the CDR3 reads TGTGCCAGCAGTAGTGGGGGCCCGGACAGTGAAGATGGCTACACCTTC.